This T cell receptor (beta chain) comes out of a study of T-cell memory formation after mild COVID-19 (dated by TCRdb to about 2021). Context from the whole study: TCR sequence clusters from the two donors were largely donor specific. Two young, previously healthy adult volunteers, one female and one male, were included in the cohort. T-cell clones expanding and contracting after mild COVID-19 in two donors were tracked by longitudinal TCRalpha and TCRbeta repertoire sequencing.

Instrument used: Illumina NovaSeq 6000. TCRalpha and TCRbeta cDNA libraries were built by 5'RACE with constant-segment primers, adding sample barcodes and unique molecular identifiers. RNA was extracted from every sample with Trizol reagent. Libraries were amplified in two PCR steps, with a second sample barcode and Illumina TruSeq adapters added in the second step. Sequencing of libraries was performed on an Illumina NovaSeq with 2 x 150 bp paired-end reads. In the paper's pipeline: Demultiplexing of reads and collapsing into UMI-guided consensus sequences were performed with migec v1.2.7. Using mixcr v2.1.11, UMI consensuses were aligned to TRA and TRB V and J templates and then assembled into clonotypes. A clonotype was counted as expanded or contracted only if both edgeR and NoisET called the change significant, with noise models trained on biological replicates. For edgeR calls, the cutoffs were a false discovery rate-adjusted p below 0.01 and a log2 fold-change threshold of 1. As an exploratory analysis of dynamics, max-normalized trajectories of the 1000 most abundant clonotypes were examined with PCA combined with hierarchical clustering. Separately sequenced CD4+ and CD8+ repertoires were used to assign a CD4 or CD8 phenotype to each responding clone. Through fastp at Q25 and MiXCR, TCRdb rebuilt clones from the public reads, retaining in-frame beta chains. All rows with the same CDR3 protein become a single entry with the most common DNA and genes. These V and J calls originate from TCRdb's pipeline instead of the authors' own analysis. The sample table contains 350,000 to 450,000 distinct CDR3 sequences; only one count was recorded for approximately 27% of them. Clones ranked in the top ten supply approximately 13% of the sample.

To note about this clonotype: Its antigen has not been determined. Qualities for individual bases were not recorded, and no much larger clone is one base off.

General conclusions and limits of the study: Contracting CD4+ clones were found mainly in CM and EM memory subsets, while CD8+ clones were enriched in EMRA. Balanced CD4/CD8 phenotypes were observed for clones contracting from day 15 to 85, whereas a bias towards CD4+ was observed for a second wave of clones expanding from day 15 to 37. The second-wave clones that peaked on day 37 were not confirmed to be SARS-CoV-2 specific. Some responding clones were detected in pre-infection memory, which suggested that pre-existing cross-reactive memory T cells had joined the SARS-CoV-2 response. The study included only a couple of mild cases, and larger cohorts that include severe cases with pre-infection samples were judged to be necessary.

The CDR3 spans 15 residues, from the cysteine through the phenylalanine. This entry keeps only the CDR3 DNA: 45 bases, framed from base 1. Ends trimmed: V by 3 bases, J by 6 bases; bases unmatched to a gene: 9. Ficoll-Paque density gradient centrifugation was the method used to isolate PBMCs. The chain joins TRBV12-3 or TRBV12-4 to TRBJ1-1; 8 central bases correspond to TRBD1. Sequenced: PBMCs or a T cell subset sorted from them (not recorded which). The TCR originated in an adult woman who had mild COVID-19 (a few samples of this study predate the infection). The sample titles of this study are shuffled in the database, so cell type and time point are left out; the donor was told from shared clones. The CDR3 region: CASSFRGQGGAEAFF. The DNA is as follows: TGTGCCAGCAGTTTTCGCGGACAGGGTGGGGCTGAAGCTTTCTTT.